This T cell receptor beta chain originates from a study of Ad26.COV2.S vaccination and SARS-CoV-2 variants. This CDR3 has 13 residues. V shed 4 bases and J shed 8 bases, with 12 bases lying between them. Germline CDR1 SGHDN, CDR2 FVKESK. The data were produced by immunoSEQ multiplex PCR, yet TCRdb's version contains in-frame clones alone and is incomplete. The table lists roughly 500,000 clones, nearly 90% of them singletons. Treatment: about 20 received Ad26.COV2.S at low or high dose, single or two shots; 5 received placebo; per-sample allocation not given. After the first vaccine or placebo injection, samples were drawn on day 63.

This TCR derives from a person between 18 and 65 years old who received the Ad26.COV2.S COVID-19 vaccine or a placebo. The chain combines TRBV14 with TRBJ1-3; possibly TRBD1 for D (5 bases). This specimen was peripheral blood, taken in a trial of Ad26.COV2.S vaccine versus placebo. DNA of the CDR3: TGTGCCAGCAGCCCCAGGCTGGGGGACACCATATATTTT. Translation: CASSPRLGDTIYF.